This record covers a single T cell receptor (beta chain). The length of the CDR3 is 15 residues. The germline V gene encodes CDR1 SGDLS and CDR2 YYNGEE. V was trimmed by 0 bases and J by 1 base, leaving 10 bases between them. The data are from a study of blood T cell repertoires in COVID-19. Measured with immunoSEQ multiplex PCR; TCRdb has only the in-frame clones, and not every one. The sample consists of roughly 250,000 clones, around 81% of them appearing once. The clonotype originates from a woman aged 60 to 75 with active or convalescent COVID-19. The J gene is TRBJ1-1, the V gene TRBV9, with D maybe TRBD1 (5 bases). Material for sequencing was peripheral blood. Here the CDR3 DNA reads TGTGCCAGCAGCGTAGCAGGGCGGGAGAACACTGAAGCTTTCTTT. It is translated as CASSVAGRENTEAFF.